This is a list of T cell receptor beta chains from one sample in a study of T cell responses to AZD1222 COVID-19 vaccine. Generated by immunoSEQ multiplex PCR, the TCRdb table keeps only in-frame clones and is missing some. In the table there are about 110,000 clones, just under 95% of which are singletons. Here the sequenced sample was peripheral blood, taken on day 0 of AZD1222 vaccination. The receptors were sampled from an adult in good health. Both conserved end residues are part of each CDR3. The D gene is left open where the match is weak.

d_call: -; v_call: TRBV19; j_call: TRBJ2-7; cdr3_nt: TGTGCCAGTAGTATAAGGCAGGAATCCTACGAGCAGTACTTC; cdr3_aa: CASSIRQESYEQYF
d_call: TRBD2; v_call: TRBV5-8; j_call: TRBJ2-3; cdr3_nt: TGTGCCAGCAGCACCGGGACTAGCGCCACAGATACGCAGTATTTT; cdr3_aa: CASSTGTSATDTQYF
d_call: -; v_call: TRBV20-1; j_call: TRBJ2-7; cdr3_nt: TGCAGTGCTAGGGGGGCGGGCGAGCAGTACTTC; cdr3_aa: CSARGAGEQYF
d_call: -; v_call: TRBV19; j_call: TRBJ2-1; cdr3_nt: TGTGCCAGTAGTATAGGATTGGGGAATGAGCAGTTCTTC; cdr3_aa: CASSIGLGNEQFF
d_call: TRBD1; v_call: TRBV27; j_call: TRBJ1-5; cdr3_nt: TGTGCCAGCAGTGACACAGGGGCCCACCCCCAGCATTTT; cdr3_aa: CASSDTGAHPQHF
d_call: -; v_call: TRBV28; j_call: TRBJ2-3; cdr3_nt: TGTGCCAGCAGTTTAAGGGCAGATACGCAGTATTTT; cdr3_aa: CASSLRADTQYF
d_call: -; v_call: TRBV5-1; j_call: TRBJ1-3; cdr3_nt: TGCGCCAGCAGTCTTCCTAGTGGGGGCGACACCATATATTTT; cdr3_aa: CASSLPSGGDTIYF
d_call: -; v_call: TRBV11-2; j_call: TRBJ1-1; cdr3_nt: TGTGCCAGCAGCTTAGGGCTCACTGAAGCTTTCTTT; cdr3_aa: CASSLGLTEAFF
d_call: -; v_call: TRBV4-1; j_call: TRBJ1-1; cdr3_nt: TGCGCCAGCAGCCAGGATAGTAGGGGCACTGAAGCTTTCTTT; cdr3_aa: CASSQDSRGTEAFF
d_call: TRBD1; v_call: TRBV28; j_call: TRBJ2-7; cdr3_nt: TGTGCCAGCAGTGGCAGGGGGCCCGAGCAGTACTTC; cdr3_aa: CASSGRGPEQYF
d_call: -; v_call: TRBV5-4; j_call: TRBJ1-1; cdr3_nt: TGTGCCAGCAGCTTCTGGGGATTCGACACTGAAGCTTTCTTT; cdr3_aa: CASSFWGFDTEAFF
d_call: TRBD1; v_call: TRBV18; j_call: TRBJ2-7; cdr3_nt: TGTGCCAGCTCACCCGGGACAGGATCCTACGAGCAGTACTTC; cdr3_aa: CASSPGTGSYEQYF
d_call: TRBD1; v_call: TRBV5-4; j_call: TRBJ1-2; cdr3_nt: TGTGCCAGCAGCCCCGGGACAGCCACTACTAACTATGGCTACACCTTC; cdr3_aa: CASSPGTATTNYGYTF
d_call: TRBD1; v_call: TRBV5-1; j_call: TRBJ2-2; cdr3_nt: TGCGCCAGCAGCTTCGGGGACAGGGAGACCGGGGAGCTGTTTTTT; cdr3_aa: CASSFGDRETGELFF
d_call: -; v_call: TRBV30; j_call: TRBJ1-2; cdr3_nt: TGTGCCTGGAGTACAGGCTATGGCTACACCTTC; cdr3_aa: CAWSTGYGYTF